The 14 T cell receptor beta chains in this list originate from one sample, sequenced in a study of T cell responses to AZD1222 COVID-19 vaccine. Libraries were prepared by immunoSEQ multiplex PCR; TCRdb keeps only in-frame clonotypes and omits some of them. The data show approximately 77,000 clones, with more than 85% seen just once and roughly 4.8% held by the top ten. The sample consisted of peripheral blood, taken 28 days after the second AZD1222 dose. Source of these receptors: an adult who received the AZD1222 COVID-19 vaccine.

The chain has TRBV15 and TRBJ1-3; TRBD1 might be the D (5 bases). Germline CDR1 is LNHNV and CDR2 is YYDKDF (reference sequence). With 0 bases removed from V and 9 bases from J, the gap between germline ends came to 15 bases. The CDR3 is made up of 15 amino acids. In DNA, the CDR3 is TGTGCCACCAGCAGAGATTGGGGGTTTTTGGGCACCATATATTTT. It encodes CATSRDWGFLGTIYF.

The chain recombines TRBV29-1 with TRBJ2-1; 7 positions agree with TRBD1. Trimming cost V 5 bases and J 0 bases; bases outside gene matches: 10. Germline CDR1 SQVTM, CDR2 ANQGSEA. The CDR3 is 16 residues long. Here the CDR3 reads CSVQGDRYLSYNEQFF. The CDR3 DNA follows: TGCAGCGTTCAGGGGGACCGATATCTCTCCTACAATGAGCAGTTCTTC.

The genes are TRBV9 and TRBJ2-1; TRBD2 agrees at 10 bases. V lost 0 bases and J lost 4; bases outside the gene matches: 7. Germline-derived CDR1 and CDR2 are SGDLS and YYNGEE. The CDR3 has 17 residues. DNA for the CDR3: TGTGCCAGCAGCGTAGGGACCACTAGCGGGAAATACAATGAGCAGTTCTTC. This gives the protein CASSVGTTSGKYNEQFF.

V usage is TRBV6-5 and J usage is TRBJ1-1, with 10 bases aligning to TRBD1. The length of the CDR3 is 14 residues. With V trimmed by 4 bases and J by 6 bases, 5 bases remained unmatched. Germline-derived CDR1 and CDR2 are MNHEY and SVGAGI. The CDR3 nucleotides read TGTGCCAGCAGTTCCGGGACAGGGGTTTCTGAAGCTTTCTTT. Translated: CASSSGTGVSEAFF.

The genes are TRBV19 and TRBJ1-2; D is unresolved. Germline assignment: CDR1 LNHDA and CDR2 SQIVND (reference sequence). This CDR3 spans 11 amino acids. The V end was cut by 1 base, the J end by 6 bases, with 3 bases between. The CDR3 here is CASSIGNGYTF. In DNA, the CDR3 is TGTGCCAGTAGTATAGGAAATGGCTACACCTTC.

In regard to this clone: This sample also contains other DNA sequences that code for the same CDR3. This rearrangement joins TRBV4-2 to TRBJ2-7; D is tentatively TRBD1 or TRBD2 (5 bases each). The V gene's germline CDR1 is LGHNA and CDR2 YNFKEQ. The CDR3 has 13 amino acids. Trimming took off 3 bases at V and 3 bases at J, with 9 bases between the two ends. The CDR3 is CASSQRDGYEQYF. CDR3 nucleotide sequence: TGTGCCAGCAGCCAGAGGGACGGCTACGAGCAGTACTTC.

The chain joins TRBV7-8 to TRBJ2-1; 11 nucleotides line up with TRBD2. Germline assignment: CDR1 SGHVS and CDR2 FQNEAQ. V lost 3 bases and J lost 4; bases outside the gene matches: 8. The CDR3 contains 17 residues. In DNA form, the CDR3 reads TGTGCCAGCAGCTTGGAGACCGGGACTAGCGGTTACAATGAGCAGTTCTTC. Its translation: CASSLETGTSGYNEQFF.

CDR3 DNA sequence: TGCAGCGTTGTCGAGGGCCGTGAAGCTTTCTTT. Protein sequence: CSVVEGREAFF. J is TRBJ1-1 and V is TRBV29-1; the D is unclear. V lost 4 bases and J 7 bases, leaving 10 bases between the germline ends. The CDR3 sequence is 11 residues long. Germline values: CDR1 SQVTM, CDR2 ANQGSEA.

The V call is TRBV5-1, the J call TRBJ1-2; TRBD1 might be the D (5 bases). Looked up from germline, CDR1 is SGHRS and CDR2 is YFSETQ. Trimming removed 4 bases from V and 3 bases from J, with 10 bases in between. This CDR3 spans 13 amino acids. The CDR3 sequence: CASSLGQDYGYTF. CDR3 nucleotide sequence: TGCGCCAGCAGCCTCGGACAAGACTATGGCTACACCTTC.

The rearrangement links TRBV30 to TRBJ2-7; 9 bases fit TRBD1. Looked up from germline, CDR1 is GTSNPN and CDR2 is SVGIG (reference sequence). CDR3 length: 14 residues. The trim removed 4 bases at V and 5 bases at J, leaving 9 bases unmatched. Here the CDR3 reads CAWIGEDRGHEQYF. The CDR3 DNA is TGTGCCTGGATAGGTGAGGACAGGGGCCACGAGCAGTACTTC.

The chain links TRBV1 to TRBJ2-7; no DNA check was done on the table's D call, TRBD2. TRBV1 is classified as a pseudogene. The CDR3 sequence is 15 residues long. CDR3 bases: TGCACCAGCAGCCAAGATCGCGCGGGAGGCTACGAGCAGTACTTC. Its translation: CTSSQDRAGGYEQYF.

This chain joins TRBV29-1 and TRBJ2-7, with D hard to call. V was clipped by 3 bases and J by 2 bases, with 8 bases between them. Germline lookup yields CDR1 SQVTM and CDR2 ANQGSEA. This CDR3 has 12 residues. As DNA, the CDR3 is TGCAGCGTTGAGAGTCCGACCTACGAGCAGTACTTC. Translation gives CSVESPTYEQYF.

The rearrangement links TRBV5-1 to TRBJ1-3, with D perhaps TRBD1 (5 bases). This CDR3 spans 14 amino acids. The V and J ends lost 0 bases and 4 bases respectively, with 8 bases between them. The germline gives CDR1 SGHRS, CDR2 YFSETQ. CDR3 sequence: CASSLEGKGNTIYF. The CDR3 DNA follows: TGCGCCAGCAGCTTGGAGGGGAAAGGAAACACCATATATTTT.

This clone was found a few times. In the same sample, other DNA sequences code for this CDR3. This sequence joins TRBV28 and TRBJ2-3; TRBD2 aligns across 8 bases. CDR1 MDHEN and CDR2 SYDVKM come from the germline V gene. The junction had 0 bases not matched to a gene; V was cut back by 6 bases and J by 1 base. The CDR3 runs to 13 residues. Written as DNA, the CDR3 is TGTGCCAGCAGCGGGGGGGGCACAGATACGCAGTATTTT. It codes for CASSGGGTDTQYF.